This T cell receptor beta chain stems from a study of T cell repertoires in cytomegalovirus infection. Study-level information: Both a matching HLA type and CMV infection were indicated by public TCR beta signatures. Study-wide results and caveats: Identification of carriers of CMV plus the relevant HLA was performed using cumulative public TCR beta family frequency. HLA-C-restricted CMV clonotypes gave the most frequent clonotype in two of eight donors.

V lost 0 bases and J 0 bases, leaving 9 bases between the germline ends. Germline V gene sequence: CDR1 LGHNA, CDR2 YSLEER. CDR3 length: 16 residues. TCRdb re-derived calls from the reads in MiXCR, one entry per CDR3 protein. The sample carries roughly 990,000 distinct CDR3 sequences, roughly 31% recorded once. Of note for this clonotype: Its matching antigen is unknown.

The starting material was cultured CD8+ T cells from PBMCs, obtained from culture after CMV antigen stimulation. The V call is TRBV4-3, the J call TRBJ1-3; unclear D gene. This TCR was sampled from a human donor in good health (CMV status not recorded). Some clones in this sample may be carry-over from other donors' samples. CDR3 coding DNA: TGCGCCAGCAGCCAAGATTGGTCGAGCTCTGGAAACACCATATATTTT. Translation: CASSQDWSSSGNTIYF.